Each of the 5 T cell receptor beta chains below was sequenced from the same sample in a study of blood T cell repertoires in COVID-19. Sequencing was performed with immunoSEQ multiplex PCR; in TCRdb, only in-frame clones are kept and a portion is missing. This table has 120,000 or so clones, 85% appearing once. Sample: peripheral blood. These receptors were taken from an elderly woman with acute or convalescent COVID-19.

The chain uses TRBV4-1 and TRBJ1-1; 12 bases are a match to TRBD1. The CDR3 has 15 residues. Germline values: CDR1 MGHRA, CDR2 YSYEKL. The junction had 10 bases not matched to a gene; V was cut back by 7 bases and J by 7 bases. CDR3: CASKEGGQGAFEAFF. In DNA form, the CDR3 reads TGCGCCAGCAAAGAGGGGGGACAGGGGGCTTTTGAAGCTTTCTTT.

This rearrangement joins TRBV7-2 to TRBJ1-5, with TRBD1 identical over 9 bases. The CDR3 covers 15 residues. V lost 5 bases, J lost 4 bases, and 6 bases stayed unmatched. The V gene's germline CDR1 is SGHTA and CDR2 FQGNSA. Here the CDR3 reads CASSQTTGGNQPQHF. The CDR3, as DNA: TGTGCCAGCAGCCAAACGACAGGGGGGAATCAGCCCCAGCATTTT.

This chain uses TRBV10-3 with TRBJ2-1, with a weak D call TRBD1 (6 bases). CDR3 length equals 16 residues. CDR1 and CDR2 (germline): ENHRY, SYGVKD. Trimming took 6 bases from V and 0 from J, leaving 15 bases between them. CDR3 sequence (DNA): TGTGCCATCAGGAGGACAGCAACGAGCTCCTACAATGAGCAGTTCTTC. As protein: CAIRRTATSSYNEQFF.

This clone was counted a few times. CDR3 bases: TGTGCCACCAGCCAGCCCGGACAGGGAAATGAAAAACTGTTTTTT. This gives the protein CATSQPGQGNEKLFF. This chain links TRBV15 with TRBJ1-4; 8 bases map to TRBD1. This CDR3 has 15 amino acids. V was clipped by 5 bases and J by 5 bases; unmatched bases: 7. In germline, CDR1 is LNHNV, CDR2 YYDKDF (reference sequence).

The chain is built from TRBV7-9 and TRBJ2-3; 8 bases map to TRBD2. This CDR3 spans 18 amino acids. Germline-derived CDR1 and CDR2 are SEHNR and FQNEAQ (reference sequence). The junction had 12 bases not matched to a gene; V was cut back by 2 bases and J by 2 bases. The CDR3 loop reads CASSLWKASGPITDTQYF. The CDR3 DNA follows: TGTGCCAGCAGCTTATGGAAGGCTAGCGGGCCGATCACAGATACGCAGTATTTT.